This T cell receptor (beta chain) was documented in a study of cytomegalovirus exposure and HLA in healthy donors. Study-wide results and caveats: The authors listed some 150 TCR beta chains as cytomegalovirus-associated. Later analysis identified 16,000 or so TCR beta sequences associated with HLA alleles, using a false discovery rate threshold of 0.05. A later analysis linked a missense variant in DCLRE1C to the trimming of TCR beta V and J genes.

Notes on this clone: What it binds is unknown.

The CDR3 has 15 amino acids. Unmatched junction bases numbered 6, after V lost 5 bases and J lost 2 bases. The V gene's germline CDR1 is SGHTA and CDR2 FQGNSA. Both 60 Vbeta primers and 13 Jbeta primers went into the PCR. Authors' data handling: Unique TCR beta chains totaled some 80 million in a later count, with some 10 million of them shared. Profiled with immunoSEQ multiplex PCR; TCRdb holds only in-frame clones, not every one. The DNA gave D and trimming, while V, J and clone size come from that table. The table shows 120,000 to 150,000 clones, with approximately 80% occurring only once. The sequence was obtained from a woman aged 40 to 50 in good health and CMV-seropositive. The sample comprised PBMCs. The V call is TRBV7-2, the J call TRBJ2-7; 10 bases line up with TRBD2. For the CDR3, the DNA is TGTGCCAGCAGCCGCGGGACTAGCGCAACCTACGAGCAGTACTTC. Translating it yields CASSRGTSATYEQYF. Combining the CDR3 with reference TRBV7-2 and TRBJ2-7 gives the whole variable domain GAGVSQSPSNKVTEKGKDVELRCDPISGHTALYWYRQSLGQGLEFLIYFQGNSAPDKSGLPSDRFSAERTGGSVSTLTIQRTQQEDSAVYLCASSRGTSATYEQYFGPGTRLTVT.